This TCR beta chain was sequenced during a study of cytomegalovirus exposure and HLA in healthy donors. The study, taken as a whole, reports: The listing of roughly 160 TCR beta chains classed them as cytomegalovirus-associated. Later analysis identified several of the most significant clusters that appeared linked to common viral pathogens.

This clone was picked up one time. Antigen: not known. This specimen includes other DNA sequences encoding the same CDR3. The study ran its PCR with 60 Vbeta and 13 Jbeta primers. Libraries were prepared by immunoSEQ multiplex PCR; TCRdb keeps only in-frame clonotypes and omits some of them. The top ten hold over 4% of the sample, which has 150,000 to 200,000 clones, around 75% seen once. Germline loops: CDR1 LNHDA, CDR2 SQIVND (reference sequence). CDR3 length: 13 residues. V trimming: 5 bases; J trimming: 0 bases; junction bases outside the gene matches: 1. What was sequenced was PBMCs. The chain links TRBV19 to TRBJ2-7; 7 positions match TRBD1. This receptor was taken from a male donor in good health and CMV-seronegative. CDR3 amino acids: CASSRDSSYEQYF. CDR3 nucleotides: TGTGCCAGTAGTCGGGACAGCTCCTACGAGCAGTACTTC.